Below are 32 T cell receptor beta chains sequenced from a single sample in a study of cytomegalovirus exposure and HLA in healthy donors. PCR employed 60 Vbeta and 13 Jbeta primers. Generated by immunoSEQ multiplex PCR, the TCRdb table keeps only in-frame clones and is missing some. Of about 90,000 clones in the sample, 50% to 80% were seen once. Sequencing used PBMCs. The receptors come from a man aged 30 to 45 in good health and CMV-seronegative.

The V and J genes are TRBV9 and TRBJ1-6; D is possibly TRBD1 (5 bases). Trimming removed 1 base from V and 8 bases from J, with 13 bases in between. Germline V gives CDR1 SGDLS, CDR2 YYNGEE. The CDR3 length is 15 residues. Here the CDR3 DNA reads TGTGCCAGCAGCGTAAATTTACAGGATGATTCACCCCTCCACTTT. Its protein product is CASSVNLQDDSPLHF. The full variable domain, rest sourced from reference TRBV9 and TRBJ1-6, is DSGVTQTPKHLITATGQRVTLRCSPRSGDLSVYWYQQSLDQGLQFLIQYYNGEERAKGNILERFSAQQFPDLHSELNLSSLELGDSALYFCASSVNLQDDSPLHFGNGTRLTVT.

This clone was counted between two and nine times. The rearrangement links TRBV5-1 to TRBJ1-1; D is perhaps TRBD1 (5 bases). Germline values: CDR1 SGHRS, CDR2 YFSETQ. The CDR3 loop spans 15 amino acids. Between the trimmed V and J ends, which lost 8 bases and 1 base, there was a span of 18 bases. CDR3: CASYSIPGGNTEAFF. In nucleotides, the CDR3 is TGCGCCAGTTACTCTATTCCGGGGGGGAACACTGAAGCTTTCTTT. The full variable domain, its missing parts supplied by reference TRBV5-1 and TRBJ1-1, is KAGVTQTPRYLIKTRGQQVTLSCSPISGHRSVSWYQQTPGQGLQFLFEYFSETQRNKGNFPGRFSGRQFSNSRSEMNVSTLELGDSALYLCASYSIPGGNTEAFFGQGTRLTVV.

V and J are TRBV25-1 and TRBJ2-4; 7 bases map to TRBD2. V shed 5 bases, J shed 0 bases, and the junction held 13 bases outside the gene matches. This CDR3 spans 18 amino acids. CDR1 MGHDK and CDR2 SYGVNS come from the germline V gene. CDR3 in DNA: TGTGCCAGCAGTATTTCCGCGGTTTGGGAGGGAGCCAAAAACATTCAGTACTTC. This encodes CASSISAVWEGAKNIQYF.

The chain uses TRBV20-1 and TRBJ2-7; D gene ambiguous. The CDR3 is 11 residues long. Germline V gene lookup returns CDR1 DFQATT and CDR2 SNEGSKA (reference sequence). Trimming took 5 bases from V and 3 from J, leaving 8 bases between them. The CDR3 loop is CSAQRSYEQYF. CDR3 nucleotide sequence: TGCAGTGCTCAGAGGAGCTACGAGCAGTACTTC.

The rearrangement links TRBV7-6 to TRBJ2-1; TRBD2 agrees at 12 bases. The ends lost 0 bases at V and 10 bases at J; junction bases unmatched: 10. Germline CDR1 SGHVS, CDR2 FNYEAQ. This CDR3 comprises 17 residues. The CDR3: CASSLAFTSGRWHEQFF. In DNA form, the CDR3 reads TGTGCCAGCAGCTTAGCGTTTACTAGCGGGAGGTGGCACGAGCAGTTCTTC.

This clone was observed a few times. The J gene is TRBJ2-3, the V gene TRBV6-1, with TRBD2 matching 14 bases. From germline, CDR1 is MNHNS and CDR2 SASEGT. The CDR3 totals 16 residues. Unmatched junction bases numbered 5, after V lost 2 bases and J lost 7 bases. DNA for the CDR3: TGTGCCAGCAGTGAATTGGGGACTAGCGGGAGTAATACGCAGTATTTT. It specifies CASSELGTSGSNTQYF.

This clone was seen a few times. DNA of the CDR3: TGTGCCAGCAGCTTCCCCAGCGGGGACGCCTACGAGCAGTACTTC. It translates to CASSFPSGDAYEQYF. V is TRBV7-2 and J is TRBJ2-7; TRBD2 aligns across 7 bases. The junction had 7 bases not matched to a gene; V was cut back by 3 bases and J by 2 bases. This CDR3 has 15 amino acids. Germline-derived CDR1 and CDR2 are SGHTA and FQGNSA.

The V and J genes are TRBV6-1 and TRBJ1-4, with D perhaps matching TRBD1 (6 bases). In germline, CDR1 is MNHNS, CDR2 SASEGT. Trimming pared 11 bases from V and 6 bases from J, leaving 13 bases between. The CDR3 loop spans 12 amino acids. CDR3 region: CAGGGRDEKLFF. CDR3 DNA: TGTGCCGGAGGGGGGAGGGATGAAAAACTGTTTTTT.

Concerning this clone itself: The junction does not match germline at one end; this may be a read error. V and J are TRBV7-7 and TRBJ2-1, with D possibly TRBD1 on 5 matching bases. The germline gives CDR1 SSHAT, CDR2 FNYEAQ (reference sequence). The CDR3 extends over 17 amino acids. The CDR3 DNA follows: TGTGCTAGCAGCTTAAGGTTCGGGCAGGGAACCTACAATGAGCAGTTCTTC. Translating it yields CASSLRFGQGTYNEQFF.

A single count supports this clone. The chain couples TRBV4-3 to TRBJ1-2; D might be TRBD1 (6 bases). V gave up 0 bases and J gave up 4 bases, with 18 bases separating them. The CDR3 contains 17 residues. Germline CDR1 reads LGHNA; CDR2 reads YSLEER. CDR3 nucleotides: TGCGCCAGCAGCCAAGAGATTCGGGGGGCTAATGTCTATGGCTACACCTTC. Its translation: CASSQEIRGANVYGYTF.

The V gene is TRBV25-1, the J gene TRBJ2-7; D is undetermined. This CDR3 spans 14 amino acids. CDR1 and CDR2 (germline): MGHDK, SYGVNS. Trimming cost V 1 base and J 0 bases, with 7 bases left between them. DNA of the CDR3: TGTGCCAGCAGTGAATTCGACAACTCCTACGAGCAGTACTTC. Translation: CASSEFDNSYEQYF.

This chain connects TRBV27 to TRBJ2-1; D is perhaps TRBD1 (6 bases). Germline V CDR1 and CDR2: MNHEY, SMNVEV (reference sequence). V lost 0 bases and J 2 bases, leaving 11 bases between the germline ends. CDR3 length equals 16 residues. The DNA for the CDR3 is TGTGCCAGCAGTTTATCGTTCAGGGGAACCTACAATGAGCAGTTCTTC. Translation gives CASSLSFRGTYNEQFF.

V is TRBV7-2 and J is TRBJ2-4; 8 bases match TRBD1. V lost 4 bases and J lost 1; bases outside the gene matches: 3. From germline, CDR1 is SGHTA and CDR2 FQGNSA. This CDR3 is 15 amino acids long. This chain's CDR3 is CASSSTGEAKNIQYF. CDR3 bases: TGTGCCAGCAGCTCGACAGGGGAGGCCAAAAACATTCAGTACTTC.

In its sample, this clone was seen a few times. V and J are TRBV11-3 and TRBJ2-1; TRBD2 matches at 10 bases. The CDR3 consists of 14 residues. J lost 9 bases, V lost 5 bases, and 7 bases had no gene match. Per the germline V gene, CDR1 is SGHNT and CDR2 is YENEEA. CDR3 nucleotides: TGTGCCAGCAGCCCCACTAGCGGGGAGGGTGAGCAGTTCTTC. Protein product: CASSPTSGEGEQFF. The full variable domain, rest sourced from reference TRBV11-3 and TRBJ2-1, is EAGVVQSPRYKIIEKKQPVAFWCNPISGHNTLYWYLQNLGQGPELLIRYENEEAVDDSQLPKDRFSAERLKGVDSTLKIQPAELGDSAVYLCASSPTSGEGEQFFGPGTRLTVL.

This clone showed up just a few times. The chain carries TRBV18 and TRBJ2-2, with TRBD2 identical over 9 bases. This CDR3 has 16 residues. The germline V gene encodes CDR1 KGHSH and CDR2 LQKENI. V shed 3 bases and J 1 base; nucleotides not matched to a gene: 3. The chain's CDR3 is CASSPLAGQNTGELFF. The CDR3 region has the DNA TGTGCCAGCTCACCGCTAGCGGGGCAGAACACCGGGGAGCTGTTTTTT.

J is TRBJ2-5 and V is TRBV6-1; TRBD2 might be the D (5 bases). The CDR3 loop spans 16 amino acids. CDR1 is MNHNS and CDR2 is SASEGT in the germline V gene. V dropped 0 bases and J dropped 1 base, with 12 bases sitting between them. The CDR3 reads CASSEAVGLLQETQYF. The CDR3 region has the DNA TGTGCCAGCAGTGAAGCAGTAGGACTCCTCCAAGAGACCCAGTACTTC.

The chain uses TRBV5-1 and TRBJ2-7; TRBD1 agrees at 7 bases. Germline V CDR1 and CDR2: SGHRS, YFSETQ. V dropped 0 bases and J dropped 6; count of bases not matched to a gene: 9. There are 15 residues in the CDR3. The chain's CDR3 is CASSLEAQGKAEQYF. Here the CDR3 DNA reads TGCGCCAGCAGCTTGGAAGCACAGGGGAAAGCCGAGCAGTACTTC.

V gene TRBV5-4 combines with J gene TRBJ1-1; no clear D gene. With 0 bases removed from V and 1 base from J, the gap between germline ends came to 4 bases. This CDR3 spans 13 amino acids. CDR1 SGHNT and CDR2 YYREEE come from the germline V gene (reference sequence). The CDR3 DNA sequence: TGTGCCAGCAGCTTGGTCAAGAACACTGAAGCTTTCTTT. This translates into CASSLVKNTEAFF. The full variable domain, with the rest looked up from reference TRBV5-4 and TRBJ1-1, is ETGVTQSPTHLIKTRGQQVTLRCSSQSGHNTVSWYQQALGQGPQFIFQYYREEENGRGNFPPRFSGLQFPNYSSELNVNALELDDSALYLCASSLVKNTEAFFGQGTRLTVV.

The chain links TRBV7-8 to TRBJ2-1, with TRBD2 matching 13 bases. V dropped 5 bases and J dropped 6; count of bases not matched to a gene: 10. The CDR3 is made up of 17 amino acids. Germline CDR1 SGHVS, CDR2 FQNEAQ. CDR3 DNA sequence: TGTGCCAGCAGCGAGACTACTAGCGGGAGGGCCCTCAATGAGCAGTTCTTC. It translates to CASSETTSGRALNEQFF.

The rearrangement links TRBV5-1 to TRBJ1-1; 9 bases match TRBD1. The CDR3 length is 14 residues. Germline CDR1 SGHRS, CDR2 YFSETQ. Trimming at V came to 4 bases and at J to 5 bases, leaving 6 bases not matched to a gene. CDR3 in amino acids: CASSVNRGQTEAFF. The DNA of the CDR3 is TGCGCCAGCAGCGTAAACAGGGGGCAAACTGAAGCTTTCTTT.

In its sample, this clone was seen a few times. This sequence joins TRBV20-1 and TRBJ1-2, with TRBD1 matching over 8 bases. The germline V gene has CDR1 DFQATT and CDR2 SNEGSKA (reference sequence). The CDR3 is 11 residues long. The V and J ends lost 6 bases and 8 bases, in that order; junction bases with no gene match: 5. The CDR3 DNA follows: TGCAGTGCAGGACAGGGCAGCGGCTACACCTTC. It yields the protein CSAGQGSGYTF.

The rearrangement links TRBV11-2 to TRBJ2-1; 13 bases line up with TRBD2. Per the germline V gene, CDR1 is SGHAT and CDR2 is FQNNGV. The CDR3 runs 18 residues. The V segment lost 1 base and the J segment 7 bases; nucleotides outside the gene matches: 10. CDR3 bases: TGTGCCAGCAGCTTAGTACTAGCGGGAGGGCCGAATAAAAATGAGCAGTTCTTC. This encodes CASSLVLAGGPNKNEQFF.

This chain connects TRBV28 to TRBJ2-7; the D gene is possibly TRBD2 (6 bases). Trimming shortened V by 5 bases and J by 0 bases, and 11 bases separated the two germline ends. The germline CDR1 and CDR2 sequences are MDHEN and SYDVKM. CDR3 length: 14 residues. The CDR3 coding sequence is TGTGCCAGCAGTCTTATCGGGGGCTCCTACGAGCAGTACTTC. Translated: CASSLIGGSYEQYF.

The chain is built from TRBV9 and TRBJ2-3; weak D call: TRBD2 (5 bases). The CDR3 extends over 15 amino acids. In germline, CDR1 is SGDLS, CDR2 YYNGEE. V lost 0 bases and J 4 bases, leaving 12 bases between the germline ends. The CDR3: CASSVVPGSADTQYF. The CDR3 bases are TGTGCCAGCAGCGTAGTCCCGGGGAGCGCAGATACGCAGTATTTT.

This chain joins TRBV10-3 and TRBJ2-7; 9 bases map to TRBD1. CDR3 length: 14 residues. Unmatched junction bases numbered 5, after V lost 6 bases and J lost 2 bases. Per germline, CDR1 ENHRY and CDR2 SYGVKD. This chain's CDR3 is CAIRGGQGAYEQYF. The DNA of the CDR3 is TGTGCCATCAGGGGGGGACAGGGAGCCTACGAGCAGTACTTC.

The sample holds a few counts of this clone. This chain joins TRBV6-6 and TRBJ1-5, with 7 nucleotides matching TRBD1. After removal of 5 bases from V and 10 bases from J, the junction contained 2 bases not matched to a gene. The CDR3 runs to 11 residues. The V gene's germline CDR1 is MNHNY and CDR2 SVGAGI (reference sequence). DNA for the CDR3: TGTGCCAGCAGTAGACAGGGACCCCAGCATTTT. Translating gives CASSRQGPQHF.

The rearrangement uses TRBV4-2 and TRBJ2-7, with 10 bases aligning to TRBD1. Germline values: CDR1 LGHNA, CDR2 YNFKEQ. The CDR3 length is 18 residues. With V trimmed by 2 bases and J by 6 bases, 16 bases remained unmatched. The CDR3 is CASSQPTPGQGRVGEQYF. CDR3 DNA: TGTGCCAGCAGCCAACCCACACCGGGACAGGGGAGAGTGGGCGAGCAGTACTTC.

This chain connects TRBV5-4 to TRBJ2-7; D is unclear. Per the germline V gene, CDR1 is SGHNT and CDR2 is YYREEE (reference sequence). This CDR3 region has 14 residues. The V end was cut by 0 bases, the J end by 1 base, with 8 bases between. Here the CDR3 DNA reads TGTGCCAGCAGCTTGGGTTCCGGGTCCTACGAGCAGTACTTC. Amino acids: CASSLGSGSYEQYF.

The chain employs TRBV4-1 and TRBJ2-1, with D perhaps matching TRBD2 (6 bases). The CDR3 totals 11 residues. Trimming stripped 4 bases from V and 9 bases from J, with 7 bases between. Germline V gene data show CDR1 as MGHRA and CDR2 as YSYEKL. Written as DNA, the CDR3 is TGCGCCAGCAGCCCCGGGGGTGAGCAGTTCTTC. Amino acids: CASSPGGEQFF.

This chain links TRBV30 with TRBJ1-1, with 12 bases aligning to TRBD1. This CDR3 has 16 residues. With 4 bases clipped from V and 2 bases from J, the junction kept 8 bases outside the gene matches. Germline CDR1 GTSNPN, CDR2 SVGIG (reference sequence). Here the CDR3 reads CAWTRDRGPFNTEAFF. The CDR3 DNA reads TGTGCCTGGACTAGGGACAGGGGGCCTTTCAACACTGAAGCTTTCTTT.

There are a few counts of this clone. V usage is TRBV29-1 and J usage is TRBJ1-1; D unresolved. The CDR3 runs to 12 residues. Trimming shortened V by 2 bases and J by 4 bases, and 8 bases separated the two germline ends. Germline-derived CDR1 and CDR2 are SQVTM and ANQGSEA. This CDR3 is CSVETLSTEAFF. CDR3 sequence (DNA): TGCAGCGTTGAAACCTTGAGCACTGAAGCTTTCTTT.

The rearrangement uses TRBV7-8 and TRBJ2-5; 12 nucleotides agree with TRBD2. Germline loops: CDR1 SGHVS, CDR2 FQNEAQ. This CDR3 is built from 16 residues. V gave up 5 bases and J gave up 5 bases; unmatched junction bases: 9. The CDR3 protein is CASSKTSGRGLETQYF. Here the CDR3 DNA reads TGTGCCAGCAGCAAGACTAGCGGGAGAGGGTTGGAGACCCAGTACTTC.